The 19 T cell receptor beta chains below were found in one sample sequenced in a study of CD8+ T cells in alopecia areata. Extracted RNA was reverse transcribed into cDNA, the sequencing template. Assay used: immunoSEQ multiplex PCR; TCRdb lists only in-frame clones, some missing. The sample yields about 120,000 clones, without any singletons. The sequenced sample was lesional skin. Source of these receptors: a C3H/HeJ mouse with alopecia areata. The strain bears MHC haplotype H2-k.

This clone appeared a few times. At residue 14, the TCRdb protein and translated DNA are inconsistent; the protein given comes from the DNA. Gene names follow the mouse nomenclature. Coverage ceases 3 residues before the CDR3 finishes, and the germline J gene fills in the end. This rearrangement joins TRBV13-3 to TRBJ1-3; possibly TRBD1 for D (6 bases). The CDR3 spans 17 residues. Per germline, CDR1 NNHDY and CDR2 SYVADS. V was pared by 0 bases and J by 0 bases, with 13 bases between. The part of the CDR3 DNA that was read is TGTGCCAGCAGTGATGCAGGACAGAAAAATTCTGGAAATACG. This encodes CASSDAGQKNSGNT. The entire CDR3 is CASSDAGQKNSGNTLYF.

Regarding this clone: At residue 13, the TCRdb amino acid sequence and the translated nucleotide sequence differ, so the protein here is the DNA translation. Genes and germline come from the mouse. The CDR3 end is not reached by the read, which stops 3 residues before it; the germline J gene fills it in. The V and J genes are TRBV1 and TRBJ1-6, with TRBD1 identical over 9 bases. TRBJ1-6 is an open reading frame, and its role is uncertain. Unmatched junction bases numbered 4, after V lost 0 bases and J lost 7 bases. Germline V CDR1 and CDR2: NSQYPW, LRSPGD (reference sequence). CDR3 length equals 16 residues. The covered CDR3 bases are TGCACCTGCAGTGCAGATCACAGGGGGCCCAATTCGCCC. Its translation: CTCSADHRGPNSP. The CDR3 in its entirety is CTCSADHRGPNSPLYF.

The table lists this clone with a few counts. Genes here carry mouse names. The read stops 4 residues short of the end of the CDR3; the missing end is completed from the germline J gene. The chain joins TRBV13-3 to TRBJ1-1; D perhaps matches TRBD1 (5 bases). Germline V gives CDR1 NNHDY, CDR2 SYVADS. V was clipped by 6 bases and J by 0 bases, with 12 bases between them. The CDR3 contains 14 residues. Here the CDR3 reads CASTQGTANTEVFF. The sequenced CDR3 bases are TGTGCCAGCACCCAGGGCACTGCAAACACA.

With regard to this clone: The gene symbols are mouse symbols. The read is 4 residues too short to cover the CDR3 end, so that end is filled in from the germline J gene. V usage is TRBV13-3 and J usage is TRBJ1-4, with D possibly being TRBD1 (5 bases). V was pared by 0 bases and J by 5 bases, with 11 bases between. Germline CDR1 is NNHDY and CDR2 is SYVADS. The CDR3 has 15 residues. The CDR3 DNA, read in part, is TGTGCCAGCAGTGATGACGGACATAAAAACGAA. Its translation is CASSDDGHKNE. The CDR3 as a whole reads CASSDDGHKNERLFF.

Turning to this clone: Gene names are the mouse ones. The CDR3 end lies 4 residues beyond the end of the read and is filled in from the germline J gene. Other DNA sequences in this specimen translate into the identical CDR3. V is TRBV17 and J is TRBJ2-3; 9 nucleotides line up with TRBD2. Germline-derived CDR1 and CDR2 are MNHDT and YYDKIL. There are 14 residues in the CDR3. Trimming took 4 bases from V and 2 from J; bases not matched to a gene: 1. The sequenced part of the CDR3 DNA is TGTGCTAGCAGTACTGGGGGGGATGCAGAA. It encodes CASSTGGDAE. The whole CDR3 protein is CASSTGGDAETLYF.

Only a few counts were recorded for this clone. Translating the DNA gives a protein that differs from the TCRdb entry at residue 12; the protein shown here is that DNA translation. Genes here carry mouse names. Here the CDR3 reads CASRQDIYSGNTLYF. The sequenced part of the CDR3 DNA is TGTGCCAGCAGGCAAGACATATATTCTGGAAATACG. This chain connects TRBV13-3 to TRBJ1-3, with D unresolved. The CDR3 end falls 3 residues outside the read, so it is completed with the germline J gene. From germline, CDR1 is NNHDY and CDR2 SYVADS. This CDR3 comprises 15 residues. V was pared by 5 bases and J by 0 bases, with 12 bases between.

This clone was found a few times. These gene names are mouse names. The missing CDR3 end, 4 residues past where the read stops, is filled in from the germline J gene. The chain combines TRBV13-1 with TRBJ2-2, with D possibly TRBD1 on 6 matching bases. The V end was cut by 3 bases, the J end by 0 bases, with 12 bases between. This CDR3 is built from 16 residues. The V gene's germline CDR1 is NSHNY and CDR2 SYGAGN. The CDR3 here is CASSGRDTSNTGQLYF. The CDR3 bases that were read are TGTGCCAGCAGTGGCCGGGACACATCAAACACCGGG.

This clone was found many times. Mouse gene names apply. Coverage ceases 4 residues before the CDR3 finishes, and the germline J gene fills in the end. The chain carries TRBV1 and TRBJ2-5, with D perhaps TRBD1 (7 bases). CDR3 size: 15 residues. In germline, CDR1 is NSQYPW, CDR2 LRSPGD (reference sequence). The V end was cut by 0 bases, the J end by 1 base, with 8 bases between. CDR3 in amino acids: CTCSAEGGDQDTQYF. The CDR3 bases that were read are TGCACCTGCAGTGCAGAAGGGGGCGACCAAGAC.

Details on this clone: Germline and genes here are mouse. The read falls 4 residues short of the CDR3 end, and the missing part is taken from the germline J gene. The V gene is TRBV13-3, the J gene TRBJ1-2, with 7 bases lining up with TRBD1. There are 13 residues in the CDR3. Germline-derived CDR1 and CDR2 are NNHDY and SYVADS. The trim removed 5 bases at V and 3 bases at J, leaving 4 bases unmatched. CDR3 DNA, as far as it was read: TGTGCCAGCAGCCTTGGGACAGACTCC. Translating gives CASSLGTDS. The CDR3 in its entirety is CASSLGTDSDYTF.

In this sample, this clone turned up a few times. Gene names denote mouse genes. The read terminates 4 residues before the CDR3 end, so the remaining end is supplied by the germline J gene. The V call is TRBV13-2, the J call TRBJ2-3; 9 bases line up with TRBD2. After removal of 2 bases from V and 0 bases from J, the junction contained 7 bases not matched to a gene. The CDR3 is made up of 17 amino acids. CDR1 and CDR2 (germline): NNHNN, SYGAGS (reference sequence). This chain's CDR3 is CASGENWGDPSAETLYF. CDR3 DNA (partial): TGTGCCAGCGGTGAAAACTGGGGGGACCCTAGTGCAGAA.

A note on this clone: Gene names are mouse gene names. The sequenced fragment ends 4 residues before the CDR3 boundary, so the rest is inferred from the germline J gene. This rearrangement joins TRBV19 to TRBJ2-3; 7 bases fit TRBD2. After removal of 4 bases from V and 0 bases from J, the junction contained 2 bases not matched to a gene. Germline V CDR1 and CDR2: FNHDT, SITEND (reference sequence). The CDR3 loop spans 14 amino acids. Partial CDR3 DNA: TGTGCCAGCAGTGATGGGGGGAGTGCAGAA. Translated: CASSDGGSAE. The entire CDR3 protein reads CASSDGGSAETLYF.

On this clone: The listed genes are named as in mouse. Read coverage stops 4 residues before the CDR3 terminus; the germline J gene supplies the remainder. The gene calls are TRBV17 and TRBJ2-3; 11 bases line up with TRBD2. The V gene end was trimmed by 5 bases and the J gene end by 0 bases; junction bases not matched to a gene: 4. This CDR3 contains 16 residues. CDR1 MNHDT and CDR2 YYDKIL come from the germline V gene. CDR3 loop: CASSPRLGGSAETLYF. Incomplete CDR3 DNA: TGTGCTAGCAGTCCCAGACTGGGGGGGAGTGCAGAA.

Comments on this clone: Germline and genes here are mouse. Sequencing ends 4 residues short of the CDR3 end; the germline J gene provides the rest. The chain couples TRBV13-1 to TRBJ2-3; TRBD2 might be the D (5 bases). The germline CDR1 and CDR2 sequences are NSHNY and SYGAGN. This CDR3 has 16 residues. The V end lost 2 bases, the J end lost 0 bases, and 13 bases lay between the germline ends. The CDR3 is CASSDPDSYSAETLYF. The sequenced CDR3 bases are TGTGCCAGCAGTGACCCGGACTCTTATAGTGCAGAA.

This clone was detected only a few times. Germline and genes: mouse. The read stops 4 residues short of the end of the CDR3; the missing end is completed from the germline J gene. This chain joins TRBV13-3 and TRBJ1-1; 8 bases align to TRBD1. There are 15 residues in the CDR3. Trimming removed 3 bases from V and 0 bases from J; junction bases left unmatched: 4. CDR1 and CDR2 (germline): NNHDY, SYVADS. The sequenced part of the CDR3 DNA is TGTGCCAGCAGTGCGACAGGGGAGGCAAACACA. Translation: CASSATGEANT. The full-length CDR3 reads as CASSATGEANTEVFF.

Comments on this clone: Gene names and germline refer to mouse. From the germline J gene comes the end of the CDR3, since the read stops 4 residues before it. The chain has TRBV13-3 and TRBJ2-5, with TRBD2 matching 9 bases. This CDR3 has 14 residues. Germline-derived CDR1 and CDR2 are NNHDY and SYVADS. The CDR3 bases that were read are TGTGCCAGCAGTGATGCTGACTGGGGGGAC. Residues: CASSDADWGD. The complete CDR3 sequence is CASSDADWGDTQYF.

This clone was seen a few times. Germline and genes here are mouse. The CDR3 goes on 4 residues after the read ends, and that part is filled in from the germline J gene. The rearrangement joins TRBV13-3 to TRBJ1-2; no definite D call. Germline V gene lookup returns CDR1 NNHDY and CDR2 SYVADS. Deletions cut 4 bases from V and 2 bases from J, with 9 bases between. The CDR3 contains 13 residues. The CDR3 sequence is CASSKTSNSDYTF. The CDR3 bases that were read are TGTGCCAGCAGTAAAACATCTAACTCC.

In this sample, this clone turned up a few times. Gene names and germline match the mouse. Read sequence stops 4 residues before the CDR3 end, and the germline J gene provides the missing end. This chain joins TRBV13-1 and TRBJ2-1; tentatively, D is TRBD1 (6 bases). The CDR3 is 13 residues long. Germline CDR1 is NSHNY and CDR2 is SYGAGN. CDR3 sequence: CASSVQGSSEQFF. The part of the CDR3 DNA that was read is TGTGCCAGCAGTGTACAGGGCTCCTCT.

This clone was observed a handful of times. The gene names given are mouse names. The CDR3 end is not reached by the read, which stops 4 residues before it; the germline J gene fills it in. The V gene is TRBV13-1, the J gene TRBJ1-1; a possible D gene is TRBD1 (6 bases). Germline CDR1 is NSHNY and CDR2 is SYGAGN. CDR3 length: 14 residues. Trimming left V 3 bases short and J 0 bases short, with 9 bases between. CDR3 residues: CASSGRTANTEVFF. Partial CDR3 DNA: TGTGCCAGCAGTGGGAGGACAGCAAACACA.

Comments on this clone: The gene names given are mouse names. The missing CDR3 end, 4 residues past where the read stops, is filled in from the germline J gene. This sequence joins TRBV14 and TRBJ2-7; 7 bases align to TRBD1. The CDR3 runs 14 residues. The germline V gene encodes CDR1 SGHDT and CDR2 FRDEAV. V trimming: 4 bases; J trimming: 1 base; junction bases outside the gene matches: 5. The CDR3: CASSPDRESYEQYF. CDR3 bases read: TGTGCCAGCAGTCCCGACAGGGAGTCCTAT.